This passage covers 18 T cell receptor beta chains from one sample sequenced in a study of metastatic and nonmetastatic thyroid tumors. TCRdb re-analyzed the PCR reads through MiXCR. Of about 41,000 clones listed, around 24% are singletons. No patient had received any treatment before thyroid surgery. The sequenced sample was tumor tissue. These receptor sequences come from a female donor with papillary thyroid cancer or a benign thyroid nodule (not recorded which). Some clones in this sample may be carry-over from other donors' samples.

This clone was counted only a few times. This same CDR3 is encoded by further DNA sequences in the sample. The chain joins TRBV25-1 to TRBJ2-4; D is possibly TRBD1 or TRBD2 (5 bases each). Looked up from germline, CDR1 is MGHDK and CDR2 is SYGVNS. With 9 bases removed from V and 6 bases from J, the gap between germline ends came to 18 bases. The CDR3 is 14 residues long. Here the CDR3 DNA reads TGTGCCAGTAGCGAATCGGGGCTCCCAAACATTCAGTACTTC. Protein: CASSESGLPNIQYF.

The chain couples TRBV20-1 to TRBJ2-7; perhaps TRBD2 as D (5 bases). Germline CDR1 and CDR2: DFQATT and SNEGSKA (reference sequence). The CDR3 spans 13 residues. V lost 6 bases, J lost 1 base, and 13 bases lay in between. The CDR3 sequence: CSAGGSLSYEQYF. DNA of the CDR3: TGCAGTGCAGGCGGGTCGCTTTCCTACGAGCAGTACTTC.

This clone came up a few times. The chain carries TRBV6-1 and TRBJ2-7; 7 bases map to TRBD2. Looked up from germline, CDR1 is MNHNS and CDR2 is SASEGT. J lost 1 base, V lost 6 bases, and 6 bases had no gene match. CDR3 length equals 14 residues. The CDR3 loop reads CASRVAGTSYEQYF. The CDR3 DNA sequence: TGTGCCAGCAGGGTAGCGGGTACGTCCTACGAGCAGTACTTC.

V gene TRBV5-1 combines with J gene TRBJ2-1, with 8 bases that match TRBD2. The CDR3 loop spans 17 amino acids. J lost 0 bases, V lost 1 base, and 6 bases had no gene match. Germline V gene lookup returns CDR1 SGHRS and CDR2 YFSETQ. Here the CDR3 DNA reads TGCGCCAGCAGCTTGACGAGCGGGAGATACTCCTACAATGAGCAGTTCTTC. Encoded protein: CASSLTSGRYSYNEQFF.

In its sample, this clone was seen many times. The chain has TRBV29-1 and TRBJ2-1; 14 bases align to TRBD2. Germline lookup yields CDR1 SQVTM and CDR2 ANQGSEA. The V segment lost 7 bases and the J segment 10 bases; nucleotides outside the gene matches: 9. The CDR3 is made up of 14 amino acids. The CDR3 here is CSGLTSGGAKEQFF. In DNA form, the CDR3 reads TGCAGCGGCCTGACTAGCGGGGGGGCGAAGGAGCAGTTCTTC.

Within the sample, this clone is medium-sized. The chain carries TRBV2 and TRBJ1-5; tentative D call: TRBD1 (6 bases). V was shortened by 5 bases and J by 1 base, with 15 bases between the two germline ends. The CDR3 consists of 16 residues. Germline CDR1 and CDR2: SNHLY and FYNNEI. In DNA form, the CDR3 reads TGTGCCAGCAGTCGTCACAGGGTCGGGAGCAATCAGCCCCAGCATTTT. Translated: CASSRHRVGSNQPQHF.

This clone was seen only a few times. The chain joins TRBV28 to TRBJ2-7; weak D call: TRBD2 (6 bases). This CDR3 is 13 amino acids long. V lost 5 bases and J lost 4, with 12 bases in between. Germline values: CDR1 MDHEN, CDR2 SYDVKM. The chain's CDR3 is CASSPGGLYEQYF. For the CDR3, the DNA is TGTGCCAGCAGTCCAGGAGGGCTGTACGAGCAGTACTTC.

V and J are TRBV3-1 and TRBJ1-2; D uncertain. The ends were cut back, 4 bases at V and 6 bases at J, with 6 bases in the middle. Germline assignment: CDR1 LGHDT and CDR2 YNNKEL (reference sequence). The CDR3 sequence is 11 residues long. The CDR3 sequence is CASSRRDGYTF. The CDR3 bases are TGTGCCAGCAGCCGAAGAGATGGCTACACCTTC.

This clone has just one count. This chain links TRBV7-8 with TRBJ2-3, with 8 bases that match TRBD2. CDR1 is SGHVS, CDR2 FQNEAQ, per germline. The CDR3 contains 16 residues. Trimming removed 6 bases from V and 4 bases from J; junction bases left unmatched: 12. DNA for the CDR3: TGTGCCAGCAGTTCCCCGGTGGGGACTAGATCAGATACGCAGTATTTT. This encodes CASSSPVGTRSDTQYF.

This clone was seen more than once but under ten times. The rearrangement uses TRBV10-3 and TRBJ1-5, with TRBD1 identical over 9 bases. The germline V gene encodes CDR1 ENHRY and CDR2 SYGVKD. The CDR3 loop spans 14 amino acids. With V trimmed by 4 bases and J by 7 bases, 5 bases remained unmatched. CDR3 sequence (DNA): TGTGCCATCAGTGTACAGGGGGCGGGACAGCCCCAGCATTTT. Its translation: CAISVQGAGQPQHF.

This clone showed up just a few times. This chain connects TRBV28 to TRBJ2-7; 12 bases fit TRBD1. Trimming at V came to 6 bases and at J to 6 bases, leaving 15 bases not matched to a gene. The germline gives CDR1 MDHEN, CDR2 SYDVKM. The CDR3 consists of 17 residues. CDR3 region: CASSPGTGGAEGPEQYF. The CDR3, as DNA: TGTGCCAGCAGCCCCGGGACAGGGGGCGCCGAGGGCCCCGAGCAGTACTTC. The whole variable domain, remainder taken from reference TRBV28 and TRBJ2-7, is DVKVTQSSRYLVKRTGEKVFLECVQDMDHENMFWYRQDPGLGLRLIYFSYDVKMKEKGDIPEGYSVSREKKERFSLILESASTNQTSMYLCASSPGTGGAEGPEQYFGPGTRLTVT.

The chain has TRBV3-1 and TRBJ2-7; D ambiguous. This CDR3 is built from 12 residues. V lost 2 bases and J lost 7, with 9 bases in between. Germline CDR1 reads LGHDT; CDR2 reads YNNKEL (reference sequence). CDR3 amino acids: CASSQTTREQYF. The CDR3 DNA reads as TGTGCCAGCAGCCAAACTACTCGGGAGCAGTACTTC.

This chain connects TRBV20-1 to TRBJ2-1; D unclear. Trimming left V 6 bases short and J 3 bases short, with 9 bases between. Germline V CDR1 and CDR2: DFQATT, SNEGSKA (reference sequence). The CDR3 is 12 residues long. CDR3: CSASESYNEQFF. DNA for the CDR3: TGCAGTGCCAGCGAAAGCTACAATGAGCAGTTCTTC.

This clone qualifies as medium-sized (0.01 to 0.1%). V is TRBV6-1 and J is TRBJ2-1; D is possibly TRBD2 (7 bases). The germline V gene encodes CDR1 MNHNS and CDR2 SASEGT. Trimming removed 4 bases from V and 6 bases from J, with 13 bases in between. The length of the CDR3 is 14 residues. DNA of the CDR3: TGTGCCAGCAGTGGGGGGCTAGCGGCCAATGAGCAGTTCTTC. Its protein is CASSGGLAANEQFF.

J is TRBJ2-7 and V is TRBV7-8; TRBD2 might be the D (7 bases). The V gene's germline CDR1 is SGHVS and CDR2 FQNEAQ. CDR3 length: 17 residues. V lost 1 base and J 2 bases, leaving 18 bases between the germline ends. CDR3 DNA: TGTGCCAGCAGCTTAGGACGGGCTAGAGGGGGGGCCTACGAGCAGTACTTC. It translates to CASSLGRARGGAYEQYF. Looking up the rest from reference TRBV7-8 and TRBJ2-7 gives the full variable domain: GAGVSQSPRYKVAKRGQDVALRCDPISGHVSLFWYQQALGQGPEFLTYFQNEAQLDKSGLPSDRFFAERPEGSVSTLKIQRTQQEDSAVYLCASSLGRARGGAYEQYFGPGTRLTVT.

J is TRBJ1-2 and V is TRBV5-1, with D hard to call. The CDR3 runs to 14 residues. Trimming took 2 bases from V and 3 from J, leaving 11 bases between them. Germline V gives CDR1 SGHRS, CDR2 YFSETQ. CDR3 DNA: TGCGCCAGCAGCTTCGGGTGGGAGGACTATGGCTACACCTTC. Translation gives CASSFGWEDYGYTF.

The CDR3 reads CASSENDGSPLHF. The CDR3 DNA follows: TGTGCCAGCAGTGAAAATGACGGCTCACCCCTCCACTTT. V and J are TRBV6-1 and TRBJ1-6; D remains ambiguous. CDR1 and CDR2 from the germline V gene are MNHNS and SASEGT. With 2 bases removed from V and 10 bases from J, the gap between germline ends came to 9 bases. This CDR3 spans 13 amino acids.

V gene TRBV24-1 combines with J gene TRBJ2-1, with TRBD1 identical over 9 bases. With 4 bases clipped from V and 10 bases from J, the junction kept 4 bases outside the gene matches. This CDR3 is 13 amino acids long. Germline V CDR1 and CDR2: KGHDR, SFDVKD. The CDR3 DNA reads as TGTGCCACCAGTGACCGACAGGGGGGGGAGCAGTTCTTC. Residues: CATSDRQGGEQFF.